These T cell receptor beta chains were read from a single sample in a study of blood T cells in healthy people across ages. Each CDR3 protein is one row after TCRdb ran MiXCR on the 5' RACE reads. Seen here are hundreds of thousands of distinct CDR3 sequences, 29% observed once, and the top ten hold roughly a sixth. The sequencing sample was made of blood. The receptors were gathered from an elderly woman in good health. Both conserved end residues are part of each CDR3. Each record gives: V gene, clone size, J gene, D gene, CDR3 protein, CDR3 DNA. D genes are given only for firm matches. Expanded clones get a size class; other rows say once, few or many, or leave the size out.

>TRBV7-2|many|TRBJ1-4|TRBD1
CASSSRDRGATNEKLFF
TGTGCCAGCAGCTCCCGGGACAGGGGCGCAACTAATGAAAAACTGTTTTTT
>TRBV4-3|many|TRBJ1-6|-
CASSQDGTRSPLHF
TGCGCCAGCAGCCAAGACGGGACTCGTTCACCCCTCCACTTT
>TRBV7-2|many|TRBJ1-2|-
CASSLAPMVIYGYTF
TGTGCCAGCAGCTTAGCCCCCATGGTAATCTATGGCTACACCTTC
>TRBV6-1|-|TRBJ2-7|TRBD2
CASSGYLAGSYNEQYF
TGTGCCAGCAGCGGGTACTTAGCGGGGAGCTACAATGAGCAGTACTTC
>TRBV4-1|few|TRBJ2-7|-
CASSQEGRRGYNEQYF
TGCGCCAGCAGCCAAGAGGGTCGTAGAGGCTACAATGAGCAGTACTTC
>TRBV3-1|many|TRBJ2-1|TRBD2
CASSTSGGRINEQFF
TGTGCCAGCAGCACGAGCGGGGGGCGTATCAATGAGCAGTTCTTC
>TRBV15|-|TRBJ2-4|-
CATSRGTTGRVKNIQYF
TGTGCCACCAGCAGAGGGACCACAGGGAGGGTAAAAAACATTCAGTACTTC
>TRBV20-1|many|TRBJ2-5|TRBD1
CSATNPTGRGETQYF
TGCAGTGCTACTAACCCGACAGGGAGAGGGGAGACCCAGTACTTC
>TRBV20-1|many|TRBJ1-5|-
CSARKTAGENQPQHF
TGCAGTGCTAGAAAGACGGCGGGGGAAAACCAGCCCCAGCATTTT
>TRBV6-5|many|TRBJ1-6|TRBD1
CASSYSRDSLNSPLHF
TGTGCCAGCAGTTACTCGAGGGACAGCCTTAATTCGCCCCTCCACTTT
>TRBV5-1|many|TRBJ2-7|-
CASSLRPQAVGEFYEQYF
TGCGCCAGCAGCTTGAGGCCTCAAGCGGTGGGCGAATTTTACGAGCAGTACTTC
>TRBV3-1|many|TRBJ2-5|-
CASSQISETQYF
TGTGCCAGCAGCCAAATTTCCGAGACCCAGTACTTC
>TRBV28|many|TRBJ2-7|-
CASSSASYEQYF
TGTGCCAGCAGCTCGGCCTCCTACGAGCAGTACTTC
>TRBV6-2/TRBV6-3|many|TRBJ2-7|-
CASSYGRHYEQYF
TGTGCCAGCAGTTACGGCAGACACTACGAGCAGTACTTC
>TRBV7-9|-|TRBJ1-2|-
CASSLNSGTLNYGYTF
TGTGCCAGCAGCTTAAACTCCGGGACGCTGAACTATGGCTACACCTTC
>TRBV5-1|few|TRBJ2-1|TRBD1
CASSLGGTVLFSLNEQFF
TGCGCCAGCAGCTTGGGAGGGACAGTTCTTTTTAGCCTCAATGAGCAGTTCTTC
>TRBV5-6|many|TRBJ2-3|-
CASSESGSTDTQYF
TGTGCCAGCAGCGAAAGCGGGAGCACAGATACGCAGTATTTT
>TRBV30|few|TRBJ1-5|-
CAWSKIPGAQHF
TGTGCCTGGAGCAAAATTCCAGGGGCCCAGCATTTT
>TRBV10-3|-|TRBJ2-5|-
CAISDLSETQYF
TGTGCCATCAGTGACCTCTCCGAGACCCAGTACTTC
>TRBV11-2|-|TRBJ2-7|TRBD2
CASSPDGGAHEQYF
TGTGCCAGCAGCCCGGACGGGGGGGCTCACGAGCAGTACTTC
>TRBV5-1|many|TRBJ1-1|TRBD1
CASSPRQGRTEAFF
TGCGCCAGCAGCCCCAGACAGGGTCGGACTGAAGCTTTCTTT
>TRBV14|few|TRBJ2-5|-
CASSQEAGPWETQYF
TGTGCCAGCAGCCAAGAGGCGGGGCCGTGGGAGACCCAGTACTTC
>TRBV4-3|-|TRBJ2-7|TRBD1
CASSQRGTGAHEQYF
TGCGCCAGCAGTCAACGGGGGACAGGGGCTCACGAGCAGTACTTC
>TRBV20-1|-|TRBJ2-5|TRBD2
CSASPTSGGAETQYF
TGCAGTGCTAGTCCGACTAGCGGGGGGGCAGAGACCCAGTACTTC
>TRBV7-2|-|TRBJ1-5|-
CASSFVRAQPQHF
TGTGCCAGCAGCTTTGTCAGGGCCCAGCCCCAGCATTTT
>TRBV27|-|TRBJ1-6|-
CASSLSRAGAYNSPLHF
TGTGCCAGCAGTTTATCGAGGGCAGGGGCGTATAATTCACCCCTCCACTTT
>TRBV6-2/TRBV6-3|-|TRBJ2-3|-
CASSYSREDTDTQYF
TGTGCCAGCAGTTACAGCAGGGAGGACACAGATACGCAGTATTTT
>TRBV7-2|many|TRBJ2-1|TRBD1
CASQRDRAYEQFF
TGTGCCAGCCAACGGGACAGGGCTTATGAGCAGTTCTTC
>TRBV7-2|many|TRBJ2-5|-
CASSLAGWGETQYF
TGTGCCAGCAGCTTAGCGGGGTGGGGAGAGACCCAGTACTTC
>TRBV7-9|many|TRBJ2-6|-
CASSGVGANVLTF
TGTGCCAGCAGTGGGGTCGGGGCCAACGTCCTGACTTTC
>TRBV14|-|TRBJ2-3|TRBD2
CASSQDSGGNTDTQYF
TGTGCCAGCAGCCAAGACAGCGGGGGGAACACAGATACGCAGTATTTT
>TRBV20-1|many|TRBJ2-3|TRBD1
CSAPDRGQGTDTQYF
TGCAGTGCGCCAGACAGGGGGCAAGGCACAGATACGCAGTATTTT
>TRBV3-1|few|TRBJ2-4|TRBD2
CASSQERGGVAKNIQYF
TGTGCCAGCAGCCAAGAACGCGGGGGGGTAGCCAAAAACATTCAGTACTTC
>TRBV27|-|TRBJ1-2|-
CASSYNRDNYSYTF
TGTGCCAGCAGTTACAACCGGGACAACTATAGCTACACCTTC
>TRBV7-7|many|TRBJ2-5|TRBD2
CASSLDSGGIIQETQYF
TGTGCTAGCAGCTTAGACAGCGGGGGGATAATCCAAGAGACCCAGTACTTC
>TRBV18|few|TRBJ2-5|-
CTSSPLPGPKRETQYF
TGTACCAGCTCACCACTTCCGGGTCCAAAACGGGAGACCCAGTACTTC
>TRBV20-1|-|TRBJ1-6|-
CSADARTGTALNSPLHF
TGCAGTGCCGATGCCAGAACCGGGACCGCTCTTAATTCACCCCTCCACTTT
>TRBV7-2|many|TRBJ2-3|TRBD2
CASSQRASGGRSTSTDTQYF
TGTGCCAGCAGCCAGAGGGCTAGCGGGGGGCGGTCGACTAGCACAGATACGCAGTATTTT
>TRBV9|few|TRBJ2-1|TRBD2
CASSAVRLAGPKDEQFF
TGTGCCAGCAGCGCAGTCCGCCTAGCGGGGCCGAAGGATGAGCAGTTCTTC
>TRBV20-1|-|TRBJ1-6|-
CSARVTGFTLHF
TGCAGTGCTAGGGTTACAGGTTTCACCCTCCACTTT
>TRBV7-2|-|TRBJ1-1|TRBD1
CASSPNRGLTNTEAFF
TGTGCCAGCAGCCCGAACAGGGGGCTCACGAACACTGAAGCTTTCTTT
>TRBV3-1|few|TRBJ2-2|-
CASSQGSGELFF
TGTGCCAGCAGCCAAGGGTCCGGGGAGCTGTTTTTT